A selection of T cell receptor beta chains follows, all from one sample in a study of T cell repertoires in cytomegalovirus infection. Via MiXCR, TCRdb re-called the reads, giving one row per CDR3 protein. Among around 440,000 distinct CDR3 sequences listed, about 10% were seen once. Material for sequencing was PBMCs. The receptors were gathered from a human donor in good health (CMV status not recorded). Some clones in this sample may be carry-over from other donors' samples. Each CDR3 is given with its conserved first and last residue.

>TRBJ1-1|TRBV11-2
CASSLFITGDTEAFF
>TRBJ2-7|TRBV15
CATSRAYDRTYEQYF
>TRBJ2-1|TRBV20-1
CSASPEAGVSYNEQFF
>TRBJ1-1|TRBV7-9
CASSLMRETEAFF
>TRBJ2-7|TRBV12-3/TRBV12-4
CASSILGTLTYEQYF
>TRBJ2-3|TRBV18
CASSPRPNSYDTQYF
>TRBJ1-1|TRBV27
CASRPSGGGNTEAFF
>TRBJ2-1|TRBV11-1
CASSSSRGPYNEQFF
>TRBJ1-5|TRBV20-1
CSARGGGKPQHF
>TRBJ1-1|TRBV28
CASSAPYGMNTEAFF
>TRBJ2-6|TRBV11-2
CASSLDRVSGANVLTF
>TRBJ2-7|TRBV28
CASSLSGLLEQYF
>TRBJ2-7|TRBV29-1
CSVRRGMHEQYF
>TRBJ1-1|TRBV25-1
CASRTEVNTEAFF
>TRBJ2-1|TRBV7-8
CASSFGLVGHNEQFF
>TRBJ2-1|TRBV20-1
CSARDARTSGSEQFF
>TRBJ2-1|TRBV20-1
CSARIWTSVNNEQFF
>TRBJ2-1|TRBV29-1
CSVASGGAGDNEQFF
>TRBJ1-5|TRBV6-6
CASVRGSNSNQPQHF
>TRBJ1-1|TRBV7-3
CASSLMLRRSTNTEAFF
>TRBJ1-1|TRBV2
CASSGSRGAPEAFF
>TRBJ2-1|TRBV12-3/TRBV12-4
CASSVTVPSGEQFF
>TRBJ1-5|TRBV6-6
CASSSDNGNQPQHF
>TRBJ2-3|TRBV20-1
CSARKAGGEGTQYF
>TRBJ1-1|TRBV11-2
CASSLDTQGTEAFF
>TRBJ2-5|TRBV27
CASSLSISGRGETQYF
>TRBJ2-3|TRBV29-1
CSSGRNADTQYF
>TRBJ2-1|TRBV7-2
CASSQQTNEQFF
>TRBJ2-7|TRBV11-2
CASSLGLVREQYF
>TRBJ2-1|TRBV10-2
CASAGEAYNEQFF
>TRBJ2-7|TRBV9
CASSLRGDGRGLEQYF
>TRBJ2-1|TRBV29-1
CSVMGSGTGNEQFF
>TRBJ1-3|TRBV27
CASSPTGGISGNTIYF
>TRBJ1-2|TRBV10-3
CAISDGTGEDGYTF
>TRBJ2-7|TRBV12-3/TRBV12-4
CATSSGSSYEQYF
>TRBJ1-5|TRBV5-1
CASSLTGTNQPQHF
>TRBJ1-2|TRBV27
CASSHQGNYGYTF
>TRBJ1-2|TRBV10-3
CAINELANYGYTF
>TRBJ1-4|TRBV19
CASSPGRTGATNEKLFF
>TRBJ1-2|TRBV7-9
CASSFSGVGYTF
>TRBJ1-3|TRBV9
CASSGPRAGGNTIYF
>TRBJ2-7|TRBV5-6
CASSFLPDQRYEQYF
>TRBJ2-7|TRBV7-6
CASSLQTGGYEQYF
>TRBJ2-3|TRBV5-4
CASSSPLGTGTDTQYF
>TRBJ2-5|TRBV7-2
CASSRSGANKETQYF
>TRBJ2-5|TRBV20-1
CSAIPGLGGTETQYF
>TRBJ1-2|TRBV7-9
CASSPLSQAGGYTF
>TRBJ1-4|TRBV19
CASKGGSRTNEKLFF
>TRBJ2-2|TRBV19
CASMRQGLTNTGELFF
>TRBJ2-7|TRBV6-2/TRBV6-3
CASSYVGTYDEQYF
>TRBJ2-3|TRBV7-6
CASSASTGGSDTQYF
>TRBJ2-1|TRBV5-4
CASSAGGQGNGEQFF
>TRBJ2-7|TRBV12-3/TRBV12-4
CASSLNRQYEQYF
>TRBJ1-4|TRBV5-4
CASSLWSATNEKLFF
>TRBJ1-5|TRBV6-4
CATGKPRYNQPQHF
>TRBJ2-2|TRBV28
CASGPTGMATGELFF
>TRBJ2-1|TRBV7-6
CASSYGRGSYNEQFF
>TRBJ2-2|TRBV20-1
CSARNKLVTGELFF